Below, 8 T cell receptor beta chains from the same sample are listed, as sequenced in a study of T cells in Graves' hyperthyroidism and ophthalmopathy. RNA transcripts served as the template for amplifying TCR beta CDR3 regions. HTBI primers were used for first-round RT-PCR of the TCR CDR3. TCRdb re-called the multiplex PCR reads with MiXCR, one entry per CDR3 protein. This table has 500,000 or so distinct CDR3 sequences, about a sixth appearing once. Source material: blood. Receptors originate from a woman younger than 35 with Graves' ophthalmopathy.

This clonotype was recorded a few times. The rearrangement joins TRBV20-1 to TRBJ1-5, with a possible D match to TRBD1 (5 bases). V lost 6 bases and J lost 8, with 17 bases in between. CDR1 and CDR2 from the germline V gene are DFQATT and SNEGSKA (reference sequence). The CDR3 is made up of 13 amino acids. Here the CDR3 DNA reads TGCAGTGCCCTACATGGCCAGGGAGAGCCCCAGCATTTT. This codes for CSALHGQGEPQHF.

The V and J genes are TRBV29-1 and TRBJ1-2; D perhaps matches TRBD1 (6 bases). The ends were cut back, 7 bases at V and 5 bases at J, with 23 bases in the middle. Germline lookup yields CDR1 SQVTM and CDR2 ANQGSEA. The CDR3 sequence is 15 residues long. CDR3 amino acids: CSATLPGGAGYGYTF. DNA for the CDR3: TGCAGCGCAACCCTTCCGGGGGGCGCAGGGTATGGCTACACCTTC.

This clonotype was observed many times. The chain recombines TRBV7-2 with TRBJ2-1; the D call may be TRBD1 or TRBD2 (5 bases each). This CDR3 region has 15 residues. Germline V CDR1 and CDR2: SGHTA, FQGNSA. V dropped 3 bases and J dropped 0 bases, with 9 bases sitting between them. This chain's CDR3 is CASSFWDPSYNEQFF. Written as DNA, the CDR3 is TGTGCCAGCAGCTTTTGGGACCCCTCCTACAATGAGCAGTTCTTC.

V usage is TRBV27 and J usage is TRBJ1-4; a weak D match, TRBD1 (5 bases). V dropped 5 bases and J dropped 7 bases, with 20 bases sitting between them. Looked up from germline, CDR1 is MNHEY and CDR2 is SMNVEV (reference sequence). The CDR3 extends over 16 amino acids. Here the CDR3 reads CASSPSPAGIGEKLFF. In nucleotides, the CDR3 is TGTGCCAGCAGTCCAAGTCCGGCAGGGATTGGTGAAAAACTGTTTTTT.

This clonotype came up a few times. The J gene is TRBJ1-5, the V gene TRBV27, with TRBD1 identical over 10 bases. The CDR3 sequence is 14 residues long. After removal of 8 bases from V and 4 bases from J, the junction contained 5 bases not matched to a gene. The V gene's germline CDR1 is MNHEY and CDR2 SMNVEV (reference sequence). CDR3 in DNA: TGTGCCAGCGGGAGACAGGGGGCAAATCAGCCCCAGCATTTT. Protein product: CASGRQGANQPQHF.

The V call is TRBV11-3, the J call TRBJ2-7; TRBD1 might be the D (6 bases). This CDR3 has 15 residues. V lost 4 bases, J lost 3 bases, and 16 bases lay in between. Germline assignment: CDR1 SGHNT and CDR2 YENEEA. CDR3 protein: CASSSGAGDSYEQYF. The DNA of the CDR3 is TGTGCCAGCAGCTCCGGCGCAGGGGATAGCTACGAGCAGTACTTC.

The chain joins TRBV20-1 to TRBJ2-7, with D tentatively TRBD2 (6 bases). Germline V gives CDR1 DFQATT, CDR2 SNEGSKA (reference sequence). This CDR3 spans 14 amino acids. Trimming shortened V by 3 bases and J by 3 bases, and 15 bases separated the two germline ends. CDR3 coding DNA: TGCAGTGCTAGCCCGACTAGGGGTGGCTACGAGCAGTACTTC. Protein sequence: CSASPTRGGYEQYF.

This clonotype was counted at least ten times. The chain is built from TRBV30 and TRBJ2-7, with D possibly matching TRBD2 (5 bases). The CDR3 runs to 12 residues. Per germline, CDR1 GTSNPN and CDR2 SVGIG (reference sequence). The germline V and J ends were trimmed by 0 bases and 4 bases, with 7 bases remaining between them. The CDR3: CAWSVSGYEQYF. Written as DNA, the CDR3 is TGTGCCTGGAGTGTTTCGGGGTACGAGCAGTACTTC.